The next 18 T cell receptor beta chains were all read from a single sample in a study of blood T cell repertoires in COVID-19. Some clones are missing from TCRdb's copy, which holds only in-frame ones; the method was immunoSEQ multiplex PCR. The sample has roughly 26,000 clones; nearly 95% are singletons. The sample was peripheral blood. All receptors derive from a human donor in a cohort sampled during active COVID-19.

The chain couples TRBV6-5 to TRBJ1-2, with 8 bases aligning to TRBD1. V was clipped by 6 bases and J by 6 bases; unmatched bases: 9. The CDR3 length is 14 residues. CDR1 is MNHEY and CDR2 is SVGAGI in the germline V gene. CDR3 bases: TGTGCCAGCAGAACCGGACAGGGCAAAAATGGCTACACCTTC. Protein product: CASRTGQGKNGYTF.

This clone was counted a few times. The V call is TRBV2, the J call TRBJ1-2; 9 bases match TRBD1. The CDR3 is 14 residues long. Germline V gene sequence: CDR1 SNHLY, CDR2 FYNNEI. The V gene end was trimmed by 2 bases and the J gene end by 4 bases; junction bases not matched to a gene: 2. CDR3 loop: CASSEWDRAYGYTF. The CDR3 DNA reads as TGTGCCAGCAGTGAATGGGACAGGGCCTATGGCTACACCTTC.

This chain's CDR3 is CASSLGSIANEQFF. CDR3 nucleotide sequence: TGTGCCAGCAGCCTGGGGTCCATAGCGAATGAGCAGTTCTTC. The chain employs TRBV7-9 and TRBJ2-1; tentatively, D is TRBD2 (5 bases). V was shortened by 5 bases and J by 7 bases, with 15 bases between the two germline ends. The CDR3 is made up of 14 amino acids. CDR1 and CDR2 from the germline V gene are SEHNR and FQNEAQ (reference sequence).

V is TRBV15 and J is TRBJ1-2; no clear D gene. V was clipped by 1 base and J by 11 bases, with 14 bases between them. Per the germline V gene, CDR1 is LNHNV and CDR2 is YYDKDF (reference sequence). There are 13 residues in the CDR3. The CDR3 is CATSRGRGFHYTF. The CDR3 DNA is TGTGCCACCAGCAGAGGAAGAGGGTTCCATTACACCTTC.

The genes are TRBV5-6 and TRBJ1-1; maybe TRBD1 (6 bases). CDR3 length equals 14 residues. Trimming removed 2 bases at V and 5 bases at J, with 13 bases between. Germline V CDR1 and CDR2: SGHDT, YYEEEE. The CDR3 DNA reads as TGTGCCAGCAGCTTTCAGGGGCTGGGAACTGAAGCTTTCTTT. Amino acid sequence: CASSFQGLGTEAFF.

The CDR3 nucleotides are TGTGCCAGCAGACGGCGGGACGGTACCTACAATGAGCAGTTCTTC. It translates to CASRRRDGTYNEQFF. The V and J genes are TRBV6-5 and TRBJ2-1, with TRBD2 as a possible D gene (6 bases). The V gene's germline CDR1 is MNHEY and CDR2 SVGAGI. The V end lost 6 bases, the J end lost 2 bases, and 14 bases lay between the germline ends. The CDR3 sequence is 15 residues long.

The chain couples TRBV7-2 to TRBJ2-7; a weak D match, TRBD1 (6 bases). This CDR3 has 15 residues. V shed 5 bases and J shed 6 bases, with 20 bases lying between them. Germline V CDR1 and CDR2: SGHTA, FQGNSA. The CDR3 DNA follows: TGTGCCAGCAGCGTAGTTGGGGAACAGGGTGGCGAGCAGTACTTC. Encoded protein: CASSVVGEQGGEQYF.

This sequence joins TRBV5-4 and TRBJ2-1, with D unresolved. Germline CDR1 reads SGHNT; CDR2 reads YYREEE (reference sequence). The CDR3 has 15 residues. The ends were cut back, 4 bases at V and 0 bases at J, with 11 bases in the middle. The CDR3 here is CASSTDYGSYNEQFF. CDR3 DNA: TGTGCCAGCAGCACAGATTACGGCTCCTACAATGAGCAGTTCTTC.

The chain carries TRBV28 and TRBJ1-4; 8 bases are shared with TRBD1. The CDR3 extends over 16 amino acids. Trimming cost V 6 bases and J 2 bases; bases outside gene matches: 8. Germline assignment: CDR1 MDHEN and CDR2 SYDVKM. In nucleotides, the CDR3 is TGTGCCAGCAGCCGAACCGGGACAGGCACTAATGAAAAACTGTTTTTT. Translated, it gives CASSRTGTGTNEKLFF.

CDR3 coding DNA: TGTGCCAGCAGCCTCACGGCCGGCAGGGGGTATGGCTACACCTTC. Amino acid sequence: CASSLTAGRGYGYTF. The chain carries TRBV6-5 and TRBJ1-2; 7 bases map to TRBD1. V trimming: 6 bases; J trimming: 5 bases; junction bases outside the gene matches: 12. The CDR3 runs 15 residues. Germline loops: CDR1 MNHEY, CDR2 SVGAGI.

The chain recombines TRBV25-1 with TRBJ2-7, with 7 bases fitting TRBD2. Looked up from germline, CDR1 is MGHDK and CDR2 is SYGVNS. V gave up 4 bases and J gave up 1 base; unmatched junction bases: 7. The CDR3 is made up of 15 amino acids. The CDR3 region has the DNA TGTGCCAGCAGTGGCGAGGCTAGCGGTTCCTACGAGCAGTACTTC. Its protein product is CASSGEASGSYEQYF.

The V gene is TRBV11-3, the J gene TRBJ2-7; a weak D match, TRBD1 (5 bases). Germline-derived CDR1 and CDR2 are SGHNT and YENEEA. The CDR3 consists of 15 residues. The V and J ends lost 1 base and 6 bases respectively, with 16 bases between them. The CDR3 spells CASSLGVDIRGEQYF. The CDR3 DNA follows: TGTGCCAGCAGCTTAGGAGTAGACATTAGGGGCGAGCAGTACTTC. Full variable domain (outside the CDR3, taken from reference TRBV11-3 and TRBJ2-7): EAGVVQSPRYKIIEKKQPVAFWCNPISGHNTLYWYLQNLGQGPELLIRYENEEAVDDSQLPKDRFSAERLKGVDSTLKIQPAELGDSAVYLCASSLGVDIRGEQYFGPGTRLTVT.

This chain connects TRBV6-6 to TRBJ1-2; D ambiguous. Trimming cost V 5 bases and J 1 base, with 8 bases left between them. The V gene's germline CDR1 is MNHNY and CDR2 SVGAGI (reference sequence). There are 13 residues in the CDR3. CDR3 nucleotide sequence: TGTGCCAGCAGTCCGCAGGTTAACTATGGCTACACCTTC. Protein product: CASSPQVNYGYTF.

The chain uses TRBV5-1 and TRBJ2-2, with D perhaps matching TRBD2 (6 bases). The CDR3 totals 14 residues. CDR1 is SGHRS, CDR2 YFSETQ, per germline. V lost 5 bases and J lost 6, with 14 bases in between. The CDR3 sequence: CASSETSWSGELFF. In DNA form, the CDR3 reads TGCGCCAGCAGTGAGACTAGTTGGTCCGGGGAGCTGTTTTTT.

J is TRBJ2-7 and V is TRBV5-1; D perhaps matches TRBD1 (6 bases). Trimming shortened V by 0 bases and J by 4 bases, and 14 bases separated the two germline ends. This CDR3 is 15 amino acids long. Germline lookup yields CDR1 SGHRS and CDR2 YFSETQ. The CDR3 region is CASSLEGGASYEQYF. The CDR3 region has the DNA TGCGCCAGCAGCTTGGAAGGGGGAGCGAGTTACGAGCAGTACTTC.

The chain couples TRBV28 to TRBJ2-7; TRBD1 matches 8 bases. The CDR3 runs to 14 residues. V lost 5 bases, J lost 1 base, and 4 bases stayed unmatched. In germline, CDR1 is MDHEN, CDR2 SYDVKM. CDR3 sequence (DNA): TGTGCCAGCAGTACACAGGGGGTATCCTACGAGCAGTACTTC. Protein: CASSTQGVSYEQYF.

This clone appeared a single time. The chain has TRBV12-3 or TRBV12-4 and TRBJ2-7; 7 bases map to TRBD2. J was trimmed by 3 bases and V by 4 bases; bases with no gene match: 3. CDR3 size: 13 residues. CDR3 sequence reads: CASSSAGVYEQYF. The DNA for the CDR3 is TGTGCCAGCAGTTCGGCGGGAGTCTACGAGCAGTACTTC.

The J gene is TRBJ2-3, the V gene TRBV6-2 or TRBV6-3, with D tentatively TRBD2 (5 bases). V dropped 4 bases and J dropped 4 bases, with 15 bases sitting between them. This CDR3 comprises 15 residues. Germline V gives CDR1 MNHEY, CDR2 SVGEGT. The CDR3 spells CASSSPPSGSDTQYF. CDR3 DNA: TGTGCCAGCAGTTCCCCCCCCTCGGGGTCAGATACGCAGTATTTT.